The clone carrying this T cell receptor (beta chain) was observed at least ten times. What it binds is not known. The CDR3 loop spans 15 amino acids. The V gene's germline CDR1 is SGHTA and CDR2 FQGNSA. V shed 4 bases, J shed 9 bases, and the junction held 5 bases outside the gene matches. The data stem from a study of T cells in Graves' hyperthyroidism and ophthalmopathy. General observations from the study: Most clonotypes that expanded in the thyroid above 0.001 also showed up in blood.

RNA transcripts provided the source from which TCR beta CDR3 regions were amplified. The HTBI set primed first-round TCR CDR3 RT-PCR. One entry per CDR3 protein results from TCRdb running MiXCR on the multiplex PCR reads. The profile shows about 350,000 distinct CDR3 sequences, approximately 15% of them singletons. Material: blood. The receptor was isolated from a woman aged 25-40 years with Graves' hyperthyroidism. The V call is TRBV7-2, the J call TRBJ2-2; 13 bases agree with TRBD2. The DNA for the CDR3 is TGTGCCAGCAGCTCCGGGACTAGCGGGATATGGGAGCTGTTTTTT. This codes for CASSSGTSGIWELFF.